What follows are 13 T cell receptor beta chains derived from one specimen sequenced in a study of CD8 T cells in ankylosing spondylitis. Whole-study findings and limits: Seemingly characteristic of ankylosing spondylitis blood was a TCR beta motif consisting of fewer than 10 highly homologous variants.

TCRdb re-called the 5' RACE reads through MiXCR, storing one row per CDR3 protein. The table records around 140,000 distinct CDR3 sequences, roughly 17% of them present only once. Antigens of these TCRs are unknown. The sequencing input was blood, either unsorted or a sorted T cell fraction (not recorded which). These receptors were taken from a male donor with ankylosing spondylitis.

This clonotype has just a few counts. The J gene is TRBJ2-1, the V gene TRBV28; 9 bases fit TRBD2. Germline V lookup: CDR1 MDHEN, CDR2 SYDVKM. The CDR3 runs 15 residues. Trimming took 2 bases from V and 8 from J; bases not matched to a gene: 7. DNA for the CDR3: TGTGCCAGCAGTTTAGCGGGAGGGTTGGAGCATGAGCAGTTCTTC. Translation: CASSLAGGLEHEQFF.

This clonotype was detected only a few times. The chain is built from TRBV5-1 and TRBJ1-4; no definite D call. Looked up from germline, CDR1 is SGHRS and CDR2 is YFSETQ. Trimming took off 1 base at V and 0 bases at J, with 13 bases between the two ends. CDR3 size: 17 residues. CDR3 DNA sequence: TGCGCCAGCAGCTTGTGGGCCCATGAACCAACTAATGAAAAACTGTTTTTT. It encodes CASSLWAHEPTNEKLFF.

A few counts support this clonotype. V usage is TRBV6-5 and J usage is TRBJ1-5; D ambiguous. This CDR3 has 14 residues. Germline assignment: CDR1 MNHEY and CDR2 SVGAGI. V lost 2 bases, J lost 7 bases, and 12 bases lay in between. The CDR3 is CASSYGIGEQPQHF. The CDR3 DNA is TGTGCCAGCAGTTACGGGATCGGGGAGCAGCCCCAGCATTTT.

V gene TRBV11-2 combines with J gene TRBJ2-3; tentatively, D is TRBD1 (6 bases). The CDR3 sequence is 13 residues long. V gave up 5 bases and J gave up 5 bases, with 11 bases separating them. Germline lookup yields CDR1 SGHAT and CDR2 FQNNGV. The CDR3 sequence: CASSRPGVDTQYF. The CDR3 DNA is TGTGCCAGCAGCCGCCCAGGGGTAGATACGCAGTATTTT.

There are many counts of this clonotype. The genes are TRBV12-3 or TRBV12-4 and TRBJ2-1; possibly TRBD2 for D (6 bases). The CDR3 has 12 amino acids. V shed 3 bases and J shed 10 bases, with 10 bases lying between them. CDR3 sequence: CASSFGGSEQFF. In DNA, the CDR3 is TGTGCCAGCAGTTTTGGGGGGAGCGAGCAGTTCTTC.

This clonotype was observed at least ten times. This sequence joins TRBV29-1 and TRBJ2-1, with D possibly being TRBD1 or TRBD2 (5 bases each). Looked up from germline, CDR1 is SQVTM and CDR2 is ANQGSEA. Trimming took 4 bases from V and 7 from J, leaving 17 bases between them. There are 14 residues in the CDR3. This CDR3 is CSVVSGQGQNEQFF. The CDR3 DNA sequence: TGCAGCGTTGTGTCGGGGCAGGGCCAGAATGAGCAGTTCTTC.

The table lists this clonotype with a few counts. The V call is TRBV6-2 or TRBV6-3, the J call TRBJ2-2; 13 bases align to TRBD2. The CDR3 loop spans 17 amino acids. Per the germline V gene, CDR1 is MNHEY and CDR2 is SVGEGT. V trimming: 5 bases; J trimming: 5 bases; junction bases outside the gene matches: 8. CDR3 sequence: CASSPRTSGSRTGELFF. The CDR3, as DNA: TGTGCCAGCAGTCCCCGGACTAGCGGGAGTAGGACCGGGGAGCTGTTTTTT.

The CDR3: CASSFPPGDGYTF. The DNA of the CDR3 is TGTGCCAGCAGTTTCCCGCCAGGGGATGGCTACACCTTC. The J gene is TRBJ1-2, the V gene TRBV28, with D tentatively TRBD1 (6 bases). V dropped 3 bases and J dropped 6 bases, with 11 bases sitting between them. Germline loops: CDR1 MDHEN, CDR2 SYDVKM. This CDR3 is built from 13 residues.

This clonotype was observed many times. V gene TRBV29-1 combines with J gene TRBJ2-1; 9 bases match TRBD2. The CDR3 is 17 amino acids. CDR1 and CDR2 from the germline V gene are SQVTM and ANQGSEA. The ends lost 2 bases at V and 2 bases at J; junction bases unmatched: 10. This CDR3 reads CSVESVASGGTYNEQFF. In DNA, the CDR3 is TGCAGCGTTGAATCGGTGGCAAGCGGGGGGACCTACAATGAGCAGTTCTTC.

The sample holds a few counts of this clonotype. This sequence joins TRBV27 and TRBJ2-2; D ambiguous. V was trimmed by 6 bases and J by 6 bases, leaving 29 bases between them. The CDR3 runs to 19 residues. Germline CDR1 is MNHEY and CDR2 is SMNVEV (reference sequence). CDR3 loop: CASRSGTKGGEGYAGELFF. In DNA form, the CDR3 reads TGTGCCAGCAGGTCGGGCACAAAGGGCGGAGAAGGGTATGCCGGGGAGCTGTTTTTT.

The chain combines TRBV4-1 with TRBJ2-2; D is possibly TRBD1 or TRBD2 (5 bases each). The CDR3 sequence is 14 residues long. Germline V gives CDR1 MGHRA, CDR2 YSYEKL. Trimming took off 1 base at V and 4 bases at J, with 7 bases between the two ends. The CDR3 bases are TGCGCCAGCAGCCAAGTTGGGGGCACCGGGGAGCTGTTTTTT. Translating gives CASSQVGGTGELFF.

The V gene is TRBV3-1, the J gene TRBJ2-4; a weak D match, TRBD2 (7 bases). Germline V gene sequence: CDR1 LGHDT, CDR2 YNNKEL (reference sequence). Trimming pared 4 bases from V and 2 bases from J, leaving 15 bases between. The length of the CDR3 is 16 residues. CDR3 DNA sequence: TGTGCCAGCAGCCCCCTGGCGGGGGCCACCAAAAACATTCAGTACTTC. Its protein is CASSPLAGATKNIQYF.

The V call is TRBV10-3, the J call TRBJ2-1; TRBD2 agrees at 11 bases. V trimming: 6 bases; J trimming: 5 bases; junction bases outside the gene matches: 6. Germline CDR1 reads ENHRY; CDR2 reads SYGVKD. The CDR3 covers 15 residues. CDR3 nucleotides: TGTGCCATCAGCCCCGGGACTAGCGGCCACAATGAGCAGTTCTTC. It specifies CAISPGTSGHNEQFF.